This TCR beta chain originates from a study of blood T cell repertoires in COVID-19. Study information: COVID-19 samples, acute and convalescent, were from the United States, Italy and Spain. T cells, B-cell-depleted T cells, or PBMCs supplied cDNA or gDNA.

Germline V gene sequence: CDR1 SGDLS, CDR2 YYNGEE. This CDR3 region has 15 residues. The ends were cut back, 3 bases at V and 0 bases at J, with 10 bases in the middle. Methods used by the authors: Nucleated cell counts were estimated from reference gene primer amplification. TCRdb keeps only in-frame clones here, not all; method: immunoSEQ multiplex PCR. The DNA gave D and trimming, while V, J and clone size come from that table. The data contain over 70,000 clones, roughly 81% of them singletons. Seattle-derived patients entered the study during active infection and were followed longitudinally. The sequence was collected from a man aged 60-69 years with COVID-19, enrolled during active disease. The chain recombines TRBV9 with TRBJ2-1; TRBD1 might be the D (5 bases). Source material: peripheral blood. The CDR3 sequence is CASSAQGNSYNEQFF. CDR3 bases: TGTGCCAGCAGCGCCCAGGGTAACTCCTACAATGAGCAGTTCTTC.